Listed below are T cell receptor beta chains from one sample, sequenced in a study of T-cell reconstitution after alpha-beta-depleted transplantation in children. TCRdb used MiXCR to reprocess the PCR reads, holding one entry per CDR3 protein. The table records about 15,000 distinct CDR3 sequences, 9.5% to 15% of them present only once. The sequenced sample was PBMCs, mostly from graft donor cells, obtained 180 days after TCRalphabeta/CD19-depleted stem cell transplant. The receptors originated from a boy younger than two who had a stem cell transplant for Wiskott-Aldrich syndrome, so the T cells may come from the graft donor. The CDR3 runs from the conserved cysteine through the conserved F or W. Fields, in order: CDR3 length, J gene, V gene, CDR3 protein.

>16|TRBJ1-1|TRBV7-2
CASSLISWGVNTEAFF
>13|TRBJ2-7|TRBV19
CASSQGRGYEQYF
>15|TRBJ2-3|TRBV20-1
CSARKGGTGTDTQYF
>14|TRBJ1-5|TRBV7-7
CASSLRVDSQPQHF
>20|TRBJ2-1|TRBV7-8
CASSRPGLAGGPGMGNEQFF
>15|TRBJ1-2|TRBV28
CASSLVGRGSGGYTF
>12|TRBJ2-7|TRBV21-1
CASRTGDYEQYF
>13|TRBJ2-7|TRBV29-1
CSVKLAGPYEQYF
>18|TRBJ1-3|TRBV4-3
CASSQFFRATSSGNTIYF
>12|TRBJ2-7|TRBV7-6
CASSSGAYEQYF
>13|TRBJ1-1|TRBV5-1
CASSLGGDTEAFF
>16|TRBJ2-5|TRBV28
CASSLSGQGIGETQYF
>15|TRBJ2-5|TRBV20-1
CSASRLAGAGETQYF
>17|TRBJ1-5|TRBV7-9
CASSLGPRGLSNQPQHF
>12|TRBJ2-5|TRBV2
CASRGYGETQYF
>16|TRBJ2-1|TRBV29-1
CSEFSLAGTPYNEQFF
>16|TRBJ2-1|TRBV20-1
CSARPLRGGFYNEQFF
>15|TRBJ2-2|TRBV9
CASSVTSGNTGELFF
>16|TRBJ1-3|TRBV5-1
CASSFEGQGNGNTIYF
>14|TRBJ2-3|TRBV11-2
CASRGTLGSDTQYF
>18|TRBJ1-2|TRBV5-6
CASSGTGTGGGLYYGYTF
>12|TRBJ1-1|TRBV20-1
CSASKRNTEAFF
>13|TRBJ2-1|TRBV7-9
CASSLAIALHQFF
>13|TRBJ2-2|TRBV27
CASARDPIGELFF
>15|TRBJ2-7|TRBV4-1
CASTEPSGSLYEQYF
>13|TRBJ2-7|TRBV15
CATSSGATYEQYF
>19|TRBJ2-1|TRBV28
CASTPLRPPPGGTYNEQFF
>13|TRBJ1-2|TRBV20-1
CSARDPRVNGYTF
>15|TRBJ2-5|TRBV7-9
CASSEGGLEQETQYF
>16|TRBJ1-1|TRBV5-1
CASSPREGTMNTEAFF
>15|TRBJ1-6|TRBV5-1
CASSLLRKDNSPLHF
>15|TRBJ1-5|TRBV27
CASRQQGEWGQPQHF
>11|TRBJ1-5|TRBV29-1
CSVEDRLGQHF
>14|TRBJ2-7|TRBV13
CAMGWGQELYEQYF
>13|TRBJ2-7|TRBV18
CASSPTLTSEQYF
>13|TRBJ1-1|TRBV30
CAWSGELNTEAFF
>15|TRBJ2-1|TRBV28
CASSLRGGTGNEQFF
>13|TRBJ2-1|TRBV6-1
CASSESGGFEQFF
>16|TRBJ2-6|TRBV7-9
CASSLAGGDGANVLTF
>14|TRBJ1-6|TRBV6-1
CAARLPGHNSPLHF
>15|TRBJ2-1|TRBV2
CASGRHPLTYNEQFF
>16|TRBJ1-5|TRBV6-2/TRBV6-3
CASSFLRTFLDQPQHF
>13|TRBJ2-3|TRBV9
CASAQGGAGTQYF
>14|TRBJ2-5|TRBV7-7
CASSLALGRETQYF
>11|TRBJ1-1|TRBV29-1
CSVGQGVSAFF
>14|TRBJ1-4|TRBV10-3
CASGRGTANEKLFF
>13|TRBJ1-1|TRBV28
CASSLLLDTEAFF
>14|TRBJ1-1|TRBV19
CASREGQGNTEAFF
>13|TRBJ2-7|TRBV28
CASSLIGAYEQYF